This is a list of T cell receptor beta chains from one sample in a study of cytomegalovirus exposure and HLA in healthy donors. Sequenced by immunoSEQ multiplex PCR; TCRdb stores in-frame clones only, minus some. This sample has about 140,000 clones, with 78% found just once. The specimen sequenced was PBMCs. These receptors all come from a male donor in good health and CMV-seronegative. CDR3s include the opening cysteine and the closing phenylalanine or tryptophan. The D gene is left open where the match is weak. Only some rows state a clone size, as once, few, many or a class for expanded clones.

>TRBD2|TRBV10-3|-|TRBJ2-3|16
TGTGCCATCAAGTCCCTAGCGGGAGGGATCTACGATACGCAGTATTTT
CAIKSLAGGIYDTQYF
>-|TRBV5-8|-|TRBJ2-2|16
TGTGCCAGCAGCGAGGGACACTCTGCGAACACCGGGGAGCTGTTTTTT
CASSEGHSANTGELFF
>TRBD1|TRBV5-5|few|TRBJ1-5|14
TGTGCCAGCAGCTTCGACAGGGGATCCCAGCCCCAGCATTTT
CASSFDRGSQPQHF
>TRBD1|TRBV10-3|-|TRBJ1-5|16
TGTGCCATCAGTGAGTATGGACAGGGAAGCAATCAGCCCCAGCATTTT
CAISEYGQGSNQPQHF
>-|TRBV7-2|few|TRBJ1-5|15
TGTGCCAGCAGCTTAGAACACAGAAGCAATCAGCCCCAGCATTTT
CASSLEHRSNQPQHF
>-|TRBV18|-|TRBJ1-1|13
TGTGCCAGCTCACCCGATCAGACTATTGAAGCTTTCTTT
CASSPDQTIEAFF
>-|TRBV5-1|-|TRBJ2-2|14
TGCGCCAGCAGCTTGGACCAGGCCACCGGGGAGCTGTTTTTT
CASSLDQATGELFF
>TRBD2|TRBV18|-|TRBJ2-7|15
TGTGCCAGCTCACCACCGGGACTAGCAATCCACGAGCAGTACTTC
CASSPPGLAIHEQYF
>TRBD1|TRBV7-9|-|TRBJ2-7|16
TGTTCCAGCAGCTTAGTAGGACAGGGTAATTCCTACGAGCAGTACTTC
CSSSLVGQGNSYEQYF
>-|TRBV6-5|-|TRBJ2-7|13
TGTGCCAGCAGTTACGGGGAGTCCTACGAGCAGTACTTC
CASSYGESYEQYF
>-|TRBV5-1|few|TRBJ2-1|13
TGCGCCAGCGCGGTCGGGACATTAAATGAGCAGTTCTTC
CASAVGTLNEQFF
>TRBD1|TRBV9|-|TRBJ2-2|19
TGTGCCAGCACTTCCGGGACAGGGAAGGGGGGGGCGAACACCGGGGAGCTGTTTTTT
CASTSGTGKGGANTGELFF
>TRBD1|TRBV7-9|-|TRBJ1-2|15
TGTGCCAGCAGCTTCAGTACAGGGGGAAGGAATGGCTACACCTTC
CASSFSTGGRNGYTF
>TRBD1|TRBV9|-|TRBJ1-1|14
TGTGCCAGCAGCGTAGGGGACAGATTTTCTGAAGCTTTCTTT
CASSVGDRFSEAFF
>TRBD2|TRBV9|-|TRBJ2-5|15
TGTGCCAGCAGCACATCTAGCGGGGTCGTAGAGACCCAGTACTTC
CASSTSSGVVETQYF
>TRBD2|TRBV18|-|TRBJ2-6|20
TGTGCCAGCTCACCCGTCTGGACTAGCGGGACCCTCTCTGGGGCCAACGTCCTGACTTTC
CASSPVWTSGTLSGANVLTF